The 28 T cell receptor beta chains below were found in one sample sequenced in a study of lymphopenia after photon versus proton radiotherapy. Generated by immunoSEQ multiplex PCR, the TCRdb table keeps only in-frame clones and is missing some. The sample includes approximately 65,000 clones, roughly 88% of them seen just once. Sample: peripheral blood, taken from a patient treated with photon-based radiotherapy. The receptors stem from a woman between 65 and 79 years old with pancreatic cancer.

The J gene is TRBJ1-1, the V gene TRBV4-1, with D possibly TRBD1 on 5 matching bases. The CDR3 covers 14 residues. Germline V gives CDR1 MGHRA, CDR2 YSYEKL. The V gene lost 0 bases and the J gene lost 4 bases, with 9 bases spanning the gap. The CDR3 DNA reads TGCGCCAGCAGCCAAGAACAGGTCGGCACTGAAGCTTTCTTT. Translated, it gives CASSQEQVGTEAFF.

The rearrangement joins TRBV19 to TRBJ1-4; unclear D gene. Trimming stripped 5 bases from V and 3 bases from J, with 13 bases between. The CDR3 has 15 residues. From germline, CDR1 is LNHDA and CDR2 SQIVND (reference sequence). The CDR3 region is CASSSQWAPNEKLFF. CDR3 in DNA: TGTGCCAGTAGTTCCCAGTGGGCCCCTAATGAAAAACTGTTTTTT.

This clone has just one count. This rearrangement joins TRBV19 to TRBJ2-7; D remains ambiguous. This CDR3 comprises 16 residues. V was cut by 2 bases and J by 5 bases, with 19 bases left in between. Germline CDR1 reads LNHDA; CDR2 reads SQIVND (reference sequence). CDR3 amino acids: CASSISSLVISDEQYF. The CDR3 nucleotides are TGTGCCAGTAGTATATCCTCTTTGGTAATCTCGGACGAGCAGTACTTC.

J is TRBJ2-5 and V is TRBV4-1; D gene uncertain. The length of the CDR3 is 15 residues. Trimming cost V 4 bases and J 4 bases, with 16 bases left between them. Germline-derived CDR1 and CDR2 are MGHRA and YSYEKL. CDR3 coding DNA: TGCGCCAGCAGCCCCCTGAATGGTTTGCCAGAGACCCAGTACTTC. As protein: CASSPLNGLPETQYF.

This chain connects TRBV28 to TRBJ2-7; perhaps TRBD2 as D (7 bases). Germline CDR1 MDHEN, CDR2 SYDVKM. V lost 3 bases, J lost 5 bases, and 14 bases lay in between. CDR3 length equals 14 residues. DNA for the CDR3: TGTGCCAGCAGTTTGTCGGGGGGCCAACACGAGCAGTACTTC. Translation gives CASSLSGGQHEQYF.

This clone occurred once. The chain has TRBV28 and TRBJ2-1, with TRBD2 identical over 14 bases. Per the germline V gene, CDR1 is MDHEN and CDR2 is SYDVKM. This CDR3 spans 17 amino acids. Trimming cost V 6 bases and J 8 bases; bases outside gene matches: 12. The CDR3 bases are TGTGCCAGCAGAGCGGGGGGGACTAGCGGGAGCAATGATGAGCAGTTCTTC. Translating gives CASRAGGTSGSNDEQFF.

This chain links TRBV25-1 with TRBJ1-2, with 11 nucleotides matching TRBD1. V shed 4 bases and J 2 bases; nucleotides not matched to a gene: 3. This CDR3 is 15 amino acids long. Germline V gene lookup returns CDR1 MGHDK and CDR2 SYGVNS. The CDR3 here is CASSGRDRGNYGYTF. The CDR3 region has the DNA TGTGCCAGCAGTGGAAGGGACAGGGGGAACTATGGCTACACCTTC.

This clone has a single count. The chain combines TRBV7-2 with TRBJ1-5, with D uncertain. The CDR3 is 13 amino acids. Trimming took off 6 bases at V and 0 bases at J, with 6 bases between the two ends. In germline, CDR1 is SGHTA, CDR2 FQGNSA. CDR3 loop: CASSFYSNQPQHF. As DNA, the CDR3 is TGTGCCAGCAGTTTTTATAGCAATCAGCCCCAGCATTTT.

This clone showed up just once. In DNA, the CDR3 is TGTGCCACCAGTTTGGACAGGGAATCGGGAGAGCAGTTCTTC. Translating gives CATSLDRESGEQFF. This sequence joins TRBV15 and TRBJ2-1; 8 bases align to TRBD1. The V and J ends lost 6 bases and 10 bases, in that order; junction bases with no gene match: 11. From germline, CDR1 is LNHNV and CDR2 YYDKDF (reference sequence). The CDR3 totals 14 residues.

This chain joins TRBV30 and TRBJ2-3; 10 positions match TRBD2. Germline assignment: CDR1 GTSNPN and CDR2 SVGIG (reference sequence). This CDR3 contains 15 residues. V was clipped by 2 bases and J by 1 base; unmatched bases: 3. The CDR3 DNA follows: TGTGCCTGGAGTCACACTAGCGGGGGCACAGATACGCAGTATTTT. Its translation is CAWSHTSGGTDTQYF.

The V call is TRBV4-2, the J call TRBJ2-1; 16 bases match TRBD2. Losses at the gene ends were 4 bases for V and 0 bases for J; bases not matched to a gene: 12. CDR1 is LGHNA, CDR2 YNFKEQ, per germline. There are 21 residues in the CDR3. This CDR3 is CASSPTQPGLAGGSSYNEQFF. CDR3 in DNA: TGTGCCAGCAGCCCCACCCAGCCGGGACTAGCGGGAGGGAGCTCCTACAATGAGCAGTTCTTC.

The rearrangement links TRBV18 to TRBJ1-5; D is uncertain. V was pared by 3 bases and J by 1 base, with 4 bases between. Germline loops: CDR1 KGHSH, CDR2 LQKENI. The CDR3 is 13 amino acids. CDR3 DNA: TGTGCCAGCTCACCCTCGAGCAATCAGCCCCAGCATTTT. Translation: CASSPSSNQPQHF. The variable domain in full, with the rest retrieved from reference TRBV18 and TRBJ1-5, is NAGVMQNPRHLVRRRGQEARLRCSPMKGHSHVYWYRQLPEEGLKFMVYLQKENIIDESGMPKERFSAEFPKEGPSILRIQQVVRGDSAAYFCASSPSSNQPQHFGDGTRLSIL.

The V call is TRBV28, the J call TRBJ2-7, with TRBD2 identical over 15 bases. CDR3 length: 15 amino acids. V was pared by 5 bases and J by 6 bases, with 5 bases of the junction left unmatched. Germline V gene lookup returns CDR1 MDHEN and CDR2 SYDVKM. The CDR3 sequence: CASSRTSGRAREQYF. Written as DNA, the CDR3 is TGTGCCAGCAGTCGGACTAGCGGGAGGGCCCGCGAGCAGTACTTC. The variable domain in full, with the rest retrieved from reference TRBV28 and TRBJ2-7, is DVKVTQSSRYLVKRTGEKVFLECVQDMDHENMFWYRQDPGLGLRLIYFSYDVKMKEKGDIPEGYSVSREKKERFSLILESASTNQTSMYLCASSRTSGRAREQYFGPGTRLTVT.

This clone was found a few times. The chain couples TRBV11-3 to TRBJ2-3; 7 positions agree with TRBD2. Germline V gene data show CDR1 as SGHNT and CDR2 as YENEEA. The CDR3 has 15 amino acids. The ends lost 1 base at V and 6 bases at J; junction bases unmatched: 7. The CDR3 nucleotides read TGTGCCAGCAGCTTAGGTGGCGGGAGCCGGGATACGCAGTATTTT. This encodes CASSLGGGSRDTQYF.

The CDR3, as DNA: TGTGCCAGCAGTTTATTCGGGACAGGGGGAAGGGACGAGCAGTACTTC. Protein: CASSLFGTGGRDEQYF. This chain connects TRBV27 to TRBJ2-7, with 11 bases lining up with TRBD1. Looked up from germline, CDR1 is MNHEY and CDR2 is SMNVEV (reference sequence). The CDR3 loop spans 16 amino acids. The J segment lost 5 bases and the V segment lost 1 base, leaving 7 bases of the junction unmatched.

V is TRBV5-6 and J is TRBJ1-1; 10 bases map to TRBD1. V was clipped by 1 base and J by 6 bases; unmatched bases: 12. The CDR3 is 17 amino acids. The germline CDR1 and CDR2 sequences are SGHDT and YYEEEE. In nucleotides, the CDR3 is TGTGCCAGCAGCTTGTCGACAGGGGGCTATTTCGGGTCTGAAGCTTTCTTT. Residues: CASSLSTGGYFGSEAFF.

The chain uses TRBV6-6 and TRBJ1-6, with TRBD1 identical over 10 bases. From germline, CDR1 is MNHNY and CDR2 SVGAGI (reference sequence). V lost 5 bases and J lost 9; bases outside the gene matches: 7. The CDR3 covers 15 residues. CDR3 sequence: CASSEDRGNGSPLHF. The CDR3 DNA reads as TGTGCCAGCAGTGAGGACAGGGGGAATGGTTCACCCCTCCACTTT.

The chain carries TRBV19 and TRBJ2-1; D ambiguous. From germline, CDR1 is LNHDA and CDR2 SQIVND (reference sequence). This CDR3 is built from 15 residues. Trimming took 5 bases from V and 1 from J, leaving 12 bases between them. CDR3 loop: CASSPAGVSYNEQFF. The CDR3 region has the DNA TGTGCCAGTAGTCCCGCTGGCGTATCCTACAATGAGCAGTTCTTC.

Notes on this clone: The junction does not match germline at one end; this may be a read error. V gene TRBV6-6 combines with J gene TRBJ2-7; 7 positions agree with TRBD2. The CDR3 is 13 residues long. CDR1 and CDR2 from the germline V gene are MNHNY and SVGAGI (reference sequence). The CDR3 DNA sequence: TGTGCCAGCAGTTCGTACACGGGGGGTTTAAGGGACTTC. It yields the protein CASSSYTGGLRDF.

The gene calls are TRBV2 and TRBJ2-1; perhaps D is TRBD1 or TRBD2 (5 bases each). The germline V and J ends were trimmed by 8 bases and 8 bases, with 16 bases remaining between them. Germline V gene data show CDR1 as SNHLY and CDR2 as FYNNEI. The CDR3 runs 13 residues. CDR3 residues: CASWGPFPHEQFF. The CDR3 region has the DNA TGTGCCAGCTGGGGACCTTTCCCCCATGAGCAGTTCTTC.

The V gene is TRBV7-8, the J gene TRBJ2-3; D possibly uses TRBD1 or TRBD2 (6 bases each). The ends were cut back, 0 bases at V and 2 bases at J, with 9 bases in the middle. CDR3 length: 15 residues. Germline V gene lookup returns CDR1 SGHVS and CDR2 FQNEAQ. The CDR3 reads CASSLAGGHTDTQYF. The CDR3 coding sequence is TGTGCCAGCAGCTTAGCCGGGGGCCACACAGATACGCAGTATTTT.

V gene TRBV5-1 combines with J gene TRBJ2-1, with 12 bases fitting TRBD2. The CDR3 sequence is 16 residues long. Germline V lookup: CDR1 SGHRS, CDR2 YFSETQ. Trimming removed 7 bases from V and 4 bases from J; junction bases left unmatched: 9. CDR3 loop: CASYDASGRDYNEQFF. The CDR3 DNA is TGCGCCAGCTATGACGCTAGCGGGAGGGATTACAATGAGCAGTTCTTC.

This chain links TRBV7-2 with TRBJ1-6; D is unclear. In germline, CDR1 is SGHTA, CDR2 FQGNSA. Deletions cut 0 bases from V and 7 bases from J, with 10 bases between. The CDR3 is 15 residues long. The CDR3 DNA reads as TGTGCCAGCAGCTTAGCGTTTCTAGGGAATTCACCCCTCCACTTT. Translation: CASSLAFLGNSPLHF.

The rearrangement uses TRBV18 and TRBJ1-1; possibly TRBD1 for D (5 bases). This CDR3 region has 16 residues. The germline V gene encodes CDR1 KGHSH and CDR2 LQKENI. The V gene lost 3 bases and the J gene lost 0 bases, with 14 bases spanning the gap. CDR3 amino acids: CASSPGLEGLNTEAFF. CDR3 nucleotide sequence: TGTGCCAGCTCACCGGGTTTGGAGGGGTTGAACACTGAAGCTTTCTTT. Together with reference TRBV18 and TRBJ1-1, the CDR3 gives the full variable domain: NAGVMQNPRHLVRRRGQEARLRCSPMKGHSHVYWYRQLPEEGLKFMVYLQKENIIDESGMPKERFSAEFPKEGPSILRIQQVVRGDSAAYFCASSPGLEGLNTEAFFGQGTRLTVV.

The V and J genes are TRBV7-2 and TRBJ2-7, with 10 bases matching TRBD2. Germline CDR1 reads SGHTA; CDR2 reads FQGNSA. V gave up 5 bases and J gave up 2 bases; unmatched junction bases: 12. The length of the CDR3 is 17 residues. The CDR3 spells CASSALAGGQGPYEQYF. The DNA for the CDR3 is TGTGCCAGCAGCGCCTTAGCGGGAGGTCAGGGCCCCTACGAGCAGTACTTC.

The CDR3 reads CASSQERSAGYGYTF. DNA for the CDR3: TGTGCCAGCAGCCAAGAGAGAAGTGCAGGCTATGGCTACACCTTC. The genes are TRBV4-2 and TRBJ1-2; D is ambiguous. Germline V gene lookup returns CDR1 LGHNA and CDR2 YNFKEQ. The CDR3 is 15 amino acids. V gave up 0 bases and J gave up 4 bases, with 12 bases separating them.

The V gene is TRBV7-3, the J gene TRBJ1-1; 7 bases fit TRBD1. With 5 bases clipped from V and 0 bases from J, the junction kept 9 bases outside the gene matches. The CDR3 length is 16 residues. Germline-derived CDR1 and CDR2 are SGHTA and FQGTGA. The CDR3 protein is CASSPEGAAMNTEAFF. The CDR3 DNA reads TGTGCCAGCAGCCCAGAGGGGGCGGCCATGAACACTGAAGCTTTCTTT.

The rearrangement joins TRBV28 to TRBJ2-7, with 13 nucleotides matching TRBD2. Germline CDR1 and CDR2: MDHEN and SYDVKM. The CDR3 has 14 amino acids. Unmatched junction bases numbered 5, after V lost 3 bases and J lost 9 bases. The CDR3 protein is CASSLTSGRRRQYF. CDR3 in DNA: TGTGCCAGCAGTTTGACTAGCGGGAGGCGGAGGCAGTACTTC.